This entry describes one TCR beta chain. Per the germline V gene, CDR1 is SGHRS and CDR2 is YFSETQ. With 4 bases removed from V and 7 bases from J, the gap between germline ends came to 15 bases. The CDR3 is 13 residues long. This sample was included in a study of blood T cell repertoires in COVID-19. Clones were read by immunoSEQ multiplex PCR, and TCRdb kept only the in-frame ones, dropping some. The data contain about 68,000 clones, around three quarters of them singletons. This sequence joins TRBV5-1 and TRBJ2-7; tentatively, D is TRBD1 (6 bases). Sequencing was done on a sample of peripheral blood. The sequence was collected from a human donor in a cohort sampled during active COVID-19. CDR3 residues: CASSPGGGGEQYF. The CDR3 coding sequence is TGCGCCAGCAGCCCCGGTGGGGGCGGGGAGCAGTACTTC.